The rows below give T cell receptor beta chains drawn from one sample of a study of CD8+CD57+ T cells in acquired aplastic anemia. TCRdb itself ran the reads through MiXCR, one entry per CDR3 protein. There are over 250,000 distinct CDR3 sequences in the sample; roughly 61% occur only once, and 1% to 1.5% lies in the top ten. The sample consisted of sorted CD4+, CD8+, or CD8+CD57+ T cells (not recorded which) from PBMCs. These receptors came from a human donor with aplastic anemia. Each CDR3 is given with its conserved first and last residue. D genes are given only for firm matches. For some rows the clone size is stated as once, few or many, or as a class when expanded; others skip it.

clone size	J gene	D gene	V gene	CDR3 protein	CDR3 DNA
once	TRBJ2-7	.	TRBV2	CASSSRDPREYF	TGTGCCAGCAGCAGCCGGGACCCCCGGGAGTACTTC
.	TRBJ1-1	TRBD1	TRBV10-3	CAITGTGGTLIMNTEAFF	TGTGCCATCACGGGGACAGGGGGGACCCTTATCATGAACACTGAAGCTTTCTTT
many	TRBJ2-1	.	TRBV3-1	CASSRRDQTYNEQFF	TGTGCCAGCAGCCGACGGGACCAAACCTACAATGAGCAGTTCTTC
.	TRBJ1-5	.	TRBV5-4	CDSSLGRNQPQHF	TGTGACAGCAGCCTGGGCAGAAATCAGCCCCAGCATTTT
.	TRBJ1-5	TRBD1	TRBV10-3	CAISAVDRASNQPQHF	TGTGCCATCAGTGCCGTCGACAGGGCTAGCAATCAGCCCCAGCATTTT
few	TRBJ2-1	.	TRBV10-3	CAISEEGWTLYNEQFF	TGTGCCATCAGTGAGGAAGGTTGGACACTCTACAATGAGCAGTTCTTC
few	TRBJ1-6	TRBD1	TRBV7-9	CATSAQGVSPLHF	TGTGCCACATCGGCCCAGGGGGTTTCACCCCTCCACTTT
.	TRBJ2-6	.	TRBV20-1	CSASTGEISGANVLTF	TGCAGTGCTAGTACGGGGGAGATCTCTGGGGCCAACGTCCTGACTTTC
.	TRBJ2-2	TRBD1	TRBV4-1	CASSRDRGLFF	TGCGCCAGCAGCCGTGACAGGGGGCTGTTTTTT
.	TRBJ1-1	.	TRBV5-6	CASSLAGTLGPTEAFF	TGTGCCAGCAGCTTGGCCGGCACTTTGGGACCCACTGAAGCTTTCTTT
many	TRBJ2-5	.	TRBV4-2	CASSQGVSGGQETQYF	TGTGCCAGCAGCCAGGGGGTGTCTGGGGGACAAGAGACCCAGTACTTC
many	TRBJ1-2	TRBD1	TRBV6-5	CASTSGQGNYGYTF	TGTGCCAGCACCTCCGGACAGGGGAACTATGGCTACACCTTC
.	TRBJ1-1	TRBD1	TRBV18	CASSLDQVDRGAFF	TGTGCCAGCTCACTCGATCAGGTCGACAGGGGAGCTTTCTTT
.	TRBJ2-7	TRBD2	TRBV2	CASRSGASSYEQYF	TGTGCCAGCAGGAGCGGGGCCAGCTCCTACGAGCAGTACTTC
once	TRBJ2-1	TRBD2	TRBV10-3	CAISATSGGMNEQFF	TGTGCCATCAGCGCTACTAGCGGGGGGATGAATGAGCAGTTCTTC
few	TRBJ1-6	.	TRBV5-1	CASSSSGGTGSPLHF	TGCGCCAGCAGCTCCTCGGGGGGGACGGGTTCACCCCTCCACTTT
.	TRBJ1-1	TRBD1	TRBV7-2	CASSLAGTGPMNTEAFF	TGTGCCAGCAGCTTAGCCGGGACAGGGCCTATGAACACTGAAGCTTTCTTT
.	TRBJ2-5	.	TRBV10-3	CAISGRQATQYF	TGTGCCATCAGTGGTCGACAGGCGACCCAGTACTTC
many	TRBJ2-7	.	TRBV29-1	CSVEDGAYEQYF	TGCAGCGTTGAAGACGGAGCCTACGAGCAGTACTTC
.	TRBJ2-3	TRBD1	TRBV2	CASITDRGADTQYF	TGTGCCAGCATTACGGACAGGGGGGCAGATACGCAGTATTTT
many	TRBJ1-1	.	TRBV19	CASSNRLREAFF	TGTGCCAGTAGTAACCGCCTGAGGGAAGCTTTCTTT
.	TRBJ2-3	TRBD2	TRBV2	CASSVGLAGFSSTDTQYF	TGTGCCAGCAGTGTCGGACTAGCGGGATTCTCGAGCACAGATACGCAGTATTTT
.	TRBJ1-2	TRBD1	TRBV7-3	CASSIGGQGFTF	TGTGCCAGCAGCATAGGAGGACAGGGGTTCACCTTC
.	TRBJ1-2	.	TRBV5-1	CASRAAGLGYGYTF	TGCGCCAGCAGAGCGGCGGGGCTAGGCTATGGCTACACCTTC
.	TRBJ2-2	.	TRBV2	CASWGAGANTGELFF	TGTGCCAGCTGGGGGGCTGGAGCGAACACCGGGGAGCTGTTTTTT
once	TRBJ2-7	.	TRBV6-5	CASTQPGHDSYEQYF	TGTGCCAGCACCCAACCGGGCCACGACTCCTACGAGCAGTACTTC
few	TRBJ2-3	.	TRBV20-1	CSARESTDTQYF	TGCAGTGCTAGGGAAAGCACAGATACGCAGTATTTT
once	TRBJ1-1	TRBD1	TRBV29-1	CSVGTGVNTEASF	TGCAGCGTTGGGACAGGGGTCAACACTGAAGCTTCCTTT
many	TRBJ1-3	.	TRBV19	CASNDPASSSGNTIYF	TGTGCCAGTAACGACCCGGCATCGAGCTCTGGAAACACCATATATTTT
.	TRBJ2-7	.	TRBV7-9	CASSMQGLNTGELYF	TGTGCCAGCAGCATGCAGGGGTTGAACACCGGGGAGCTGTACTTC
many	TRBJ1-6	TRBD1	TRBV7-3	CASSLTGTGGSSPLHF	TGTGCCAGCAGCTTGACTGGGACAGGGGGCAGTTCACCCCTCCACTTT
.	TRBJ2-3	.	TRBV24-1	CATQGGSSTDTQYF	TGTGCCACCCAGGGGGGTTCTAGCACAGATACGCAGTATTTT
.	TRBJ2-7	TRBD1	TRBV4-1	CASSQRTGDEQYF	TGCGCCAGCAGCCAACGGACAGGGGACGAGCAGTACTTC
.	TRBJ2-3	.	TRBV5-1	CASSSDPTSYGTDTQYF	TGCGCCAGCAGCTCTGACCCCACTAGTTACGGCACAGATACGCAGTATTTT
few	TRBJ1-5	.	TRBV15	CATSRTGTRNQPQHF	TGTGCCACCAGCCGAACCGGGACCCGAAATCAGCCCCAGCATTTT
.	TRBJ1-2	.	TRBV19	CASSIDLVGYTF	TGTGCCAGTAGTATAGATCTGGTTGGCTACACCTTC
.	TRBJ1-6	.	TRBV19	CASRLGQNNSPLHF	TGTGCCAGCCGCCTGGGGCAGAATAATTCACCCCTCCACTTT
.	TRBJ2-7	.	TRBV19	CASSIALESLEQYF	TGTGCCAGTAGTATAGCCCTTGAGAGTCTCGAGCAGTACTTC
many	TRBJ1-1	.	TRBV19	CASSPVGRPGEAFF	TGTGCCAGTAGCCCTGTGGGGCGCCCAGGAGAAGCTTTCTTT
once	TRBJ2-2	TRBD2	TRBV7-9	CASSGLAGNTGELFF	TGTGCCTCCTCGGGACTAGCGGGAAACACCGGGGAGCTGTTTTTT